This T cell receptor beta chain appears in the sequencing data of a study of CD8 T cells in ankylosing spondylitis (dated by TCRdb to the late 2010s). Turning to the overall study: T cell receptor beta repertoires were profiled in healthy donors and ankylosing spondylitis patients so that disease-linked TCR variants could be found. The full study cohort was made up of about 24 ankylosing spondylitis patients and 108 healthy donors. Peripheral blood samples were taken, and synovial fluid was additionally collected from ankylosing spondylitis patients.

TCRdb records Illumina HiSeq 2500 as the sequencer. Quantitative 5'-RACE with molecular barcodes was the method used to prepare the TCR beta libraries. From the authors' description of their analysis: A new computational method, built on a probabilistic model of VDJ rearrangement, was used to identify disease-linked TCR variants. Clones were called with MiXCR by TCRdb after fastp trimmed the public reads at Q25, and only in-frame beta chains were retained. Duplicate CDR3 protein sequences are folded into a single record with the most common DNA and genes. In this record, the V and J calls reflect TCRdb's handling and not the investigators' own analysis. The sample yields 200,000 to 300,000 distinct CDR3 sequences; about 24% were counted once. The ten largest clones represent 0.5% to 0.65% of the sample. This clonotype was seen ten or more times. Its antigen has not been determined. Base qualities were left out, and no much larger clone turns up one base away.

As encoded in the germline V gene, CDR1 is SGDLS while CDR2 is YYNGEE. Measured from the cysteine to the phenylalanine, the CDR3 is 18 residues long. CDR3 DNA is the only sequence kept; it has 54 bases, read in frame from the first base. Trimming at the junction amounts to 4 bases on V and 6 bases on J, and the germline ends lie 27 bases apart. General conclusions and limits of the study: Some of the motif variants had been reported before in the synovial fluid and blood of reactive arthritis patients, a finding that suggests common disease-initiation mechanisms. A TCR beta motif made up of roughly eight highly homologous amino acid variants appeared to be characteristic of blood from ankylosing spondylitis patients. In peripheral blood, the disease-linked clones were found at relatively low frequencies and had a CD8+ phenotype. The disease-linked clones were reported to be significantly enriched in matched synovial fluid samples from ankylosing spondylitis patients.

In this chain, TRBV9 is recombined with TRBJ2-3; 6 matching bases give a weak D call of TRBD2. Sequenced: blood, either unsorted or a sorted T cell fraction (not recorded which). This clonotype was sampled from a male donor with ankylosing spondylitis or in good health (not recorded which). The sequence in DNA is TGTGCCAGCAGCCACCTACAACCATTGGCGGGGTTTTCTGATACGCAGTATTTT. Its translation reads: CASSHLQPLAGFSDTQYF.